This is a list of T cell receptor beta chains from one sample in a study of cytomegalovirus exposure and HLA in healthy donors. The assay was immunoSEQ multiplex PCR, and TCRdb's table has in-frame clones only and misses some. The table has about 160,000 clones, roughly nine tenths seen once. The source material was PBMCs. All receptors derive from a woman between 18 and 30 years old in good health and CMV-seropositive. CDR3s include the opening cysteine and the closing phenylalanine or tryptophan.

J | V | CDR3
TRBJ1-1 | TRBV6-1 | CASSEQLGRNTEAFF
TRBJ2-1 | TRBV7-6 | CASSPGQIYNEQFF
TRBJ2-1 | TRBV11-2 | CASSFGFGRTGYNEQFF
TRBJ1-4 | TRBV6-1 | CASTTGGKLFF
TRBJ2-7 | TRBV11-2 | CASSGQSYPTVYEQYF
TRBJ2-7 | TRBV2 | CASMAGASDEQYF
TRBJ2-3 | TRBV4-1 | CASSQAPTSGGSDTQYF
TRBJ2-7 | TRBV27 | CASGGYGTSGGEQYF
TRBJ2-5 | TRBV7-2 | CASSLASTLRGDQETQYF
TRBJ2-2 | TRBV5-1 | CASSLDGRNTGELFF
TRBJ2-7 | TRBV1 | CTSGGQALSYEQYF
TRBJ1-4 | TRBV27 | CASSPDRVHEKLFF
TRBJ2-6 | TRBV2 | CASRSGQGATGANVLTF
TRBJ1-4 | TRBV5-1 | CASRRQTNEKLFF
TRBJ2-1 | TRBV9 | CASSATSAGHMYEQFF
TRBJ1-6 | TRBV5-1 | CASSLLNSPLHF
TRBJ1-4 | TRBV25-1 | CASSELETGDLNEKLFF
TRBJ2-1 | TRBV5-1 | CASSRLMAGGPSYNEQFF
TRBJ2-5 | TRBV28 | CASRTSGQETQYF
TRBJ2-1 | TRBV10-3 | CAISESGQQIDQFF
TRBJ2-1 | TRBV7-3 | CASSSGTSQGQFF
TRBJ1-2 | TRBV13 | CASSLGGGLFGYTF
TRBJ2-7 | TRBV7-2 | CASSFTSVYSEQYF
TRBJ2-1 | TRBV11-2 | CASSSSGTSGNNEQFF
TRBJ1-2 | TRBV5-4 | CASSPDRGRLGYTF
TRBJ2-2 | TRBV6-5 | CASTGLARGTGELFF
TRBJ1-5 | TRBV15 | CATSTVRGGVAISNQPQHF
TRBJ1-4 | TRBV7-8 | CASRPFGGEKLFF
TRBJ2-1 | TRBV7-2 | CASSAQGRDNEQFF
TRBJ2-7 | TRBV6-6 | CASSYPDSYEQYF
TRBJ2-1 | TRBV19 | CASSIGAGGNNEQFF
TRBJ1-1 | TRBV4-1 | CASSQGTFRGGNPRRNTEAFF
TRBJ1-6 | TRBV6-5 | CASSGTGDNSPLHF
TRBJ1-5 | TRBV4-1 | CASSQVEGGGNQPQHF
TRBJ2-1 | TRBV6-1 | CASMKWGGRDNEQFF
NA | TRBV27 | CASSATPGTELFSDEQYF
TRBJ2-3 | TRBV28 | CASTLGPATVPMYF
TRBJ2-5 | TRBV5-1 | CASSYKETQYF
TRBJ2-4 | TRBV28 | CASRPGTGGGNIQYF
TRBJ2-7 | TRBV7-9 | CASSMGTSGNGYEQYF
TRBJ2-7 | TRBV6-5 | CASTEDSLYSYEQYF
TRBJ1-3 | TRBV5-1 | CASSPPGQGNTIYF
TRBJ2-3 | TRBV6-1 | CASSRTGSTDTQYF
TRBJ2-7 | TRBV5-1 | CASSLWGQDGSYEQYF
TRBJ2-7 | TRBV19 | CASSATSPGDEQYF
TRBJ2-7 | TRBV28 | CASSSPRGYEQYF
TRBJ2-2 | TRBV5-4 | CASSFGLHTNTGELFF
TRBJ2-1 | TRBV6-6 | CASSTPDTPLYNEQFF
TRBJ2-2 | TRBV23-1 | CASKDRTAGELFF
TRBJ2-4 | TRBV7-2 | CASSSTRQGTGSLQYF
TRBJ2-7 | TRBV7-9 | CASSSRGQGGGYEQYF
TRBJ2-3 | TRBV15 | CATSRVIAADTQYF
TRBJ2-1 | TRBV11-3 | CASSPDRGSYNEQFF
TRBJ2-7 | TRBV6-6 | CASSYNGQGPSEQYF
TRBJ1-1 | TRBV5-1 | CASSPQPTGGNTEAFF
TRBJ2-1 | TRBV7-2 | CASSLGGTGVYNEQFF
TRBJ2-3 | TRBV4-3 | CASSQVGDTQYF
TRBJ2-7 | TRBV11-2 | CASSFGRGVYEQYF
TRBJ2-5 | TRBV4-2 | CASSQDGQGRGAETQYF
TRBJ2-7 | TRBV5-3 | CARSLRRDRALDEQYF